This T cell receptor (beta chain) emerged from a study of response to subunit inactivated influenza vaccine. The V gene lost 1 base and the J gene lost 8 bases, with 21 bases spanning the gap. Germline CDR1 LGHDT, CDR2 YNNKEL (reference sequence). This CDR3 contains 17 residues. Using its own MiXCR run on the RT-PCR reads, TCRdb lists one record per CDR3 protein. The table records 600,000 to 700,000 distinct CDR3 sequences, around 13% of them present only once. This clonotype has more than one count but fewer than ten. The chain links TRBV3-1 to TRBJ2-1, with D uncertain. The source material was PBMCs from blood, sampled roughly 15 days before vaccination. The source is a man aged 50 to 59 who received an inactivated influenza vaccine. This chain's CDR3 is CASSQGRSSLTMDEQFF. The CDR3 DNA reads as TGTGCCAGCAGCCAAGGCCGCTCTAGTTTGACGATGGATGAGCAGTTCTTC.